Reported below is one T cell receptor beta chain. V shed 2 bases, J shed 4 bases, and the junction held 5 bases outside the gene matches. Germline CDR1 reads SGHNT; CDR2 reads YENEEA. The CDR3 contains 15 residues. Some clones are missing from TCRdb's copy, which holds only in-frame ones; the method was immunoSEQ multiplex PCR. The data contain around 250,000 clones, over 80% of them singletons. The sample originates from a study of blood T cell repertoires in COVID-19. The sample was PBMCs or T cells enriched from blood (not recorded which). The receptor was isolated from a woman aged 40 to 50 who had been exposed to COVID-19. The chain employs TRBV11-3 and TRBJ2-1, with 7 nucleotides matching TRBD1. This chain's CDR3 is CASSLTGQVYNEQFF. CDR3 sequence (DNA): TGTGCCAGCAGCTTAACCGGACAGGTTTACAATGAGCAGTTCTTC.